The rows below give T cell receptor beta chains drawn from one sample of a study of cytomegalovirus exposure and HLA in healthy donors. Data came from immunoSEQ multiplex PCR; TCRdb stores just in-frame clones and leaves some out. The sample shows more than 150,000 clones, 88% of them seen only once. Input material: PBMCs. The receptors here all came from a man between 18 and 29 years old in good health and CMV-seronegative. The CDR3 runs from the conserved cysteine through the conserved F or W. A D gene is named only where the DNA matches it firmly. Size tells how often a clone was seen (once, few, many) or the class of an expanded clone, and some rows leave it out.

clone size: NA
J gene: TRBJ2-1
V gene: TRBV7-6
D gene: NA
CDR3 DNA: TGTGCCAGCAGCTTAGTCGCAGGAACGTACAATGAGCAGTTCTTC
CDR3 protein: CASSLVAGTYNEQFF

clone size: NA
J gene: TRBJ2-3
V gene: TRBV5-1
D gene: TRBD2
CDR3 DNA: TGCGCCAGCAGCTTGGGAGGAGCGGGAGTTGGAGATACGCAGTATTTT
CDR3 protein: CASSLGGAGVGDTQYF

clone size: NA
J gene: TRBJ1-2
V gene: TRBV6-1
D gene: TRBD1
CDR3 DNA: TGTGCCAGCAGTCCGGACAGGGGCGAGGGCTATGGCTACACCTTC
CDR3 protein: CASSPDRGEGYGYTF

clone size: NA
J gene: TRBJ1-1
V gene: TRBV5-1
D gene: NA
CDR3 DNA: TGCGCCAGCAGCTTGGCCGTAGGGACTAGTGAAGCTTTCTTT
CDR3 protein: CASSLAVGTSEAFF

clone size: NA
J gene: TRBJ1-5
V gene: TRBV28
D gene: TRBD1
CDR3 DNA: TGTGCCAGCAGTTTATACCGCGGGAGGGGGCCGAGTCAGCCCCAGCATTTT
CDR3 protein: CASSLYRGRGPSQPQHF

clone size: once
J gene: TRBJ2-5
V gene: TRBV20-1
D gene: NA
CDR3 DNA: TGCAGTGCCCTACTTAAAGAGACCCAGTACTTC
CDR3 protein: CSALLKETQYF

clone size: NA
J gene: TRBJ2-1
V gene: TRBV25-1
D gene: TRBD1
CDR3 DNA: TGTGCCAGCAGTGCCTTCCAGGGACAGGGTTCGTACAATGAGCAGTTCTTC
CDR3 protein: CASSAFQGQGSYNEQFF

clone size: few
J gene: TRBJ1-2
V gene: TRBV28
D gene: TRBD1
CDR3 DNA: TGTGCCAGCAGACGGCGGGACAGGGATGGCTACACCTTC
CDR3 protein: CASRRRDRDGYTF

clone size: few
J gene: TRBJ2-1
V gene: TRBV6-5
D gene: NA
CDR3 DNA: TGTGCCAGCAGTATAGCCAATAGCGGAGGCGAGCAGTTCTTC
CDR3 protein: CASSIANSGGEQFF

clone size: few
J gene: TRBJ2-1
V gene: TRBV2
D gene: NA
CDR3 DNA: TGTGCCAGCAGGGTCGACATTGAGCAGTTCTTC
CDR3 protein: CASRVDIEQFF

clone size: once
J gene: TRBJ1-4
V gene: TRBV28
D gene: NA
CDR3 DNA: TGTGCCAGCGGTAGTGAAAAACTGTTTTTT
CDR3 protein: CASGSEKLFF

clone size: once
J gene: TRBJ1-2
V gene: TRBV6-5
D gene: NA
CDR3 DNA: TGTGCCAGCAGTTACTACGCTACGGGCTATGGCTACACCTTC
CDR3 protein: CASSYYATGYGYTF

clone size: NA
J gene: TRBJ2-5
V gene: TRBV5-6
D gene: TRBD1
CDR3 DNA: TGTGCCAGCAGCTTGGATTTAGGGGGCTCGGAGACCCAGTACTTC
CDR3 protein: CASSLDLGGSETQYF

clone size: NA
J gene: TRBJ2-5
V gene: TRBV2
D gene: NA
CDR3 DNA: TGTGCCAGCAGTGAACTCTTCGGAGCGGGAGAGACCCAGTACTTC
CDR3 protein: CASSELFGAGETQYF

clone size: NA
J gene: TRBJ1-2
V gene: TRBV4-1
D gene: NA
CDR3 DNA: TGCGCCAGCAGGCCAAGATTACGGGGGGGGTATGGCTACACCTTC
CDR3 protein: CASRPRLRGGYGYTF

clone size: NA
J gene: TRBJ1-2
V gene: TRBV10-1
D gene: TRBD1
CDR3 DNA: TGCGCCAGCAGTGAGGACAGGGGGTCGCGCTATGGCTACACCTTC
CDR3 protein: CASSEDRGSRYGYTF

clone size: once
J gene: TRBJ2-1
V gene: TRBV29-1
D gene: NA
CDR3 DNA: TGCAGCCCCCGAGGAGCGAATGAGCAGTTCTTC
CDR3 protein: CSPRGANEQFF

clone size: NA
J gene: TRBJ2-1
V gene: TRBV29-1
D gene: NA
CDR3 DNA: TGCAGCGTGGAGCTAGCGTACTACAATGAGCAGTTCTTC
CDR3 protein: CSVELAYYNEQFF

clone size: NA
J gene: TRBJ2-3
V gene: TRBV6-1
D gene: TRBD2
CDR3 DNA: TGTGCCAGCAGTGAAGGGACTAGCTGGTCGGATACGCAGTATTTT
CDR3 protein: CASSEGTSWSDTQYF

clone size: few
J gene: TRBJ1-4
V gene: TRBV19
D gene: TRBD1
CDR3 DNA: TGTGCCAGTAGTACTGGGACAGGAACTAATGAAAAACTGTTTTTT
CDR3 protein: CASSTGTGTNEKLFF

clone size: NA
J gene: TRBJ2-5
V gene: TRBV5-4
D gene: NA
CDR3 DNA: TGTGCCAGCAGCTCGGACGGGGTAGAGGGCGCCGAGACCCAGTACTTC
CDR3 protein: CASSSDGVEGAETQYF

clone size: NA
J gene: TRBJ2-2
V gene: TRBV28
D gene: TRBD2
CDR3 DNA: TGTGCCAGCAGTCCTCCTCGGGGGGGCGGAGGCACCGGGGAGCTGTTTTTT
CDR3 protein: CASSPPRGGGGTGELFF

clone size: few
J gene: TRBJ2-1
V gene: TRBV7-2
D gene: NA
CDR3 DNA: TGTGCCAGCAGTTTCGGGGGGCCCTCCTACAATGAGCAGTTCTTC
CDR3 protein: CASSFGGPSYNEQFF

clone size: once
J gene: TRBJ2-5
V gene: TRBV28
D gene: TRBD1
CDR3 DNA: TGTGCCAGCACCCTCGGGGACAGGGAGACCCAGTACTTC
CDR3 protein: CASTLGDRETQYF

clone size: NA
J gene: TRBJ2-1
V gene: TRBV19
D gene: NA
CDR3 DNA: TGTGCCACCGAGACTGGATCTTCCTACAATGAGCAGTTCTTC
CDR3 protein: CATETGSSYNEQFF

clone size: NA
J gene: TRBJ1-5
V gene: TRBV6-6
D gene: NA
CDR3 DNA: TGTGCCAGCTCCCTGCGGGGTAGCAATCAGCCCCAGCATTTT
CDR3 protein: CASSLRGSNQPQHF

clone size: NA
J gene: TRBJ2-7
V gene: TRBV7-6
D gene: TRBD2
CDR3 DNA: TGTGCCAGCAGCCCTGGACTAGCCAACTACGAGCAGTACTTC
CDR3 protein: CASSPGLANYEQYF

clone size: NA
J gene: TRBJ2-1
V gene: TRBV13
D gene: TRBD2
CDR3 DNA: TGTGCCAGCAGCTCAAAGCGGGAGCCCCTCCTAAATGAGCAGTTCTTC
CDR3 protein: CASSSKREPLLNEQFF

clone size: NA
J gene: TRBJ2-1
V gene: TRBV28
D gene: NA
CDR3 DNA: TGTGCCAGCAGTCGTCAAACAGGTTACAATGAGCAGTTCTTC
CDR3 protein: CASSRQTGYNEQFF

clone size: once
J gene: TRBJ1-2
V gene: TRBV19
D gene: TRBD1
CDR3 DNA: TGTGCCAGTAGTATCCAGACAGGGGCAAGCACCTTC
CDR3 protein: CASSIQTGASTF

clone size: NA
J gene: TRBJ1-5
V gene: TRBV13
D gene: NA
CDR3 DNA: TGTGCCAGCAGCTTACAAAATCAGCCCCAGCATTTT
CDR3 protein: CASSLQNQPQHF

clone size: NA
J gene: TRBJ1-2
V gene: TRBV5-8
D gene: NA
CDR3 DNA: TGTGCCAGCAGCTTGACAGGCTCCTATGGCTACACCTTC
CDR3 protein: CASSLTGSYGYTF

clone size: NA
J gene: TRBJ2-1
V gene: TRBV4-1
D gene: NA
CDR3 DNA: TGCGCCAGCAGTCAGCGTCCCACCCTTCCGGATGAGCAGTTCTTC
CDR3 protein: CASSQRPTLPDEQFF

clone size: NA
J gene: TRBJ2-7
V gene: TRBV6-6
D gene: NA
CDR3 DNA: TGTGCCAGCAGCCCAGGGGGGTTCGAGCAGTACTTC
CDR3 protein: CASSPGGFEQYF

clone size: NA
J gene: TRBJ1-5
V gene: TRBV2
D gene: NA
CDR3 DNA: TGTGCCAGCAGTGAACTAGGGACACCCGCTGGAGATCAGCCCCAGCATTTT
CDR3 protein: CASSELGTPAGDQPQHF

clone size: many
J gene: TRBJ1-2
V gene: TRBV5-4
D gene: NA
CDR3 DNA: TGTGCCAGCAGCCCTGAAATGTTAAGGGGTCGAGGCTATGGCTACACCTTC
CDR3 protein: CASSPEMLRGRGYGYTF

clone size: NA
J gene: TRBJ1-2
V gene: TRBV27
D gene: NA
CDR3 DNA: TGTGCCAGCAGTCTTGGACTAGATAGGCTCCCCTATGGCTACACCTTC
CDR3 protein: CASSLGLDRLPYGYTF

clone size: NA
J gene: TRBJ2-1
V gene: TRBV10-1
D gene: NA
CDR3 DNA: TGCGCCAGCAGTGACTACTACGGAAGTCGCAATGAGCAGTTCTTC
CDR3 protein: CASSDYYGSRNEQFF

clone size: NA
J gene: TRBJ2-4
V gene: TRBV25-1
D gene: NA
CDR3 DNA: TGTGCCAGCAACGAACTAGCCAAAAACATTCAGTACTTC
CDR3 protein: CASNELAKNIQYF

clone size: NA
J gene: TRBJ1-1
V gene: TRBV6-1
D gene: TRBD1
CDR3 DNA: TGTGCCAGCAGTGACAAAAGACAGGGAGAGAACACTGAAGCTTTCTTT
CDR3 protein: CASSDKRQGENTEAFF

clone size: NA
J gene: TRBJ1-2
V gene: TRBV4-1
D gene: NA
CDR3 DNA: TGCGCCAGCAGCCTAGCCGGGACAAGTTATGGCTACACCTTC
CDR3 protein: CASSLAGTSYGYTF

clone size: NA
J gene: TRBJ2-3
V gene: TRBV5-6
D gene: TRBD2
CDR3 DNA: TGTGCCAGCAGCCCCCCTCCCGGGACTAGCGGCACAGATACGCAGTATTTT
CDR3 protein: CASSPPPGTSGTDTQYF

clone size: NA
J gene: TRBJ2-1
V gene: TRBV5-1
D gene: TRBD1
CDR3 DNA: TGCGCCAGCAGCGCTGTCAGGGGGCAGGATAATGAGCAGTTCTTC
CDR3 protein: CASSAVRGQDNEQFF

clone size: NA
J gene: TRBJ2-1
V gene: TRBV4-1
D gene: NA
CDR3 DNA: TGCGCCAGCAGCCAAAACCCCGGAGGGTCCGGGGGTGAGCAGTTCTTC
CDR3 protein: CASSQNPGGSGGEQFF

clone size: NA
J gene: TRBJ1-2
V gene: TRBV6-6
D gene: NA
CDR3 DNA: TGTGCCAGCATACAGGGTAGAAATAACTATGGCTACACCTTC
CDR3 protein: CASIQGRNNYGYTF

clone size: NA
J gene: TRBJ2-7
V gene: TRBV6-5
D gene: NA
CDR3 DNA: TGTGCCAGCAGTTACTCAGGGGTTACCTACGAGCAGTACTTC
CDR3 protein: CASSYSGVTYEQYF

clone size: once
J gene: TRBJ2-2
V gene: TRBV5-4
D gene: TRBD2
CDR3 DNA: TGTGCCAGCAGCCCCCGACCAGCGGGAATCACCGGGGAGCTGTTTTTT
CDR3 protein: CASSPRPAGITGELFF

clone size: once
J gene: TRBJ2-2
V gene: TRBV28
D gene: NA
CDR3 DNA: TGTGCCAGCAGTTTCGGATCGACAAGGGCGGCGGGGTACACCGGGGAGCTGTTTTTT
CDR3 protein: CASSFGSTRAAGYTGELFF

clone size: NA
J gene: TRBJ2-1
V gene: TRBV9
D gene: NA
CDR3 DNA: TGTGCCAGCAGCGCCCAGGGCCGTGCCTACAATGAGCAGTTCTTC
CDR3 protein: CASSAQGRAYNEQFF

clone size: NA
J gene: TRBJ1-1
V gene: TRBV27
D gene: TRBD1
CDR3 DNA: TGTGCCAGCAGCCTGGACAGGGGCCGAACTGAAGCTTTCTTT
CDR3 protein: CASSLDRGRTEAFF

clone size: once
J gene: TRBJ1-1
V gene: TRBV18
D gene: NA
CDR3 DNA: TGTGCCAGCTCACAAGACAGGCGGGACACTGAAGCTTTCTTT
CDR3 protein: CASSQDRRDTEAFF

clone size: NA
J gene: TRBJ1-1
V gene: TRBV19
D gene: TRBD1
CDR3 DNA: TGTGCCAGTAGTCGGGACAGTTCCAACACTGAAGCTTTCTTT
CDR3 protein: CASSRDSSNTEAFF

clone size: NA
J gene: TRBJ1-2
V gene: TRBV6-5
D gene: TRBD1
CDR3 DNA: TGTGCCAGCAGGGGACAGGGGGACTCGGGTGGCTACACCTTC
CDR3 protein: CASRGQGDSGGYTF

clone size: NA
J gene: TRBJ1-5
V gene: TRBV6-5
D gene: NA
CDR3 DNA: TGTGCCAGCAGTTATTCCGGTCAGCCCCAGCATTTT
CDR3 protein: CASSYSGQPQHF